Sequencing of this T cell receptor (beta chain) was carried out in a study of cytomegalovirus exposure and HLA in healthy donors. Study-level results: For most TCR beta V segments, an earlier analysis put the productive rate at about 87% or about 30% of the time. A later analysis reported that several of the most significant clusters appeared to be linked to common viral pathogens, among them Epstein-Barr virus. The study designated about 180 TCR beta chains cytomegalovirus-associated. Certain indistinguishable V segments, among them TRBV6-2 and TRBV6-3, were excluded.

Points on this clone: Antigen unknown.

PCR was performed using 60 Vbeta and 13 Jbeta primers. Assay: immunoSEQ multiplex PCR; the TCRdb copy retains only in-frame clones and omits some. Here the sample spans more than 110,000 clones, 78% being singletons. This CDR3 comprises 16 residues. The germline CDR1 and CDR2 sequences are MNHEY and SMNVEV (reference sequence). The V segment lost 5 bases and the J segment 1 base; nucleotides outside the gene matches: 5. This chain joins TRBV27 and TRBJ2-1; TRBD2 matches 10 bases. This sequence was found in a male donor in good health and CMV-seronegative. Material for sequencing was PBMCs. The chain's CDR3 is CASSPSGGVSYNEQFF. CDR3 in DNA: TGTGCCAGCAGTCCGAGCGGGGGGGTATCCTACAATGAGCAGTTCTTC.